This T cell receptor beta chain was sequenced in a study of cytomegalovirus exposure and HLA in healthy donors. This CDR3 spans 16 amino acids. The ends were cut back, 2 bases at V and 2 bases at J, with 10 bases in the middle. Germline V gene lookup returns CDR1 SGHTA and CDR2 FQGNSA. PCR amplification relied on 60 Vbeta primers (plus 13 Jbeta primers). The assay was immunoSEQ multiplex PCR, and TCRdb's table has in-frame clones only and misses some. The table lists around 170,000 clones, 80% of them singletons. The TCR comes from a man between 40 and 49 years old in good health and CMV-seronegative. The specimen sequenced was PBMCs. J is TRBJ2-6 and V is TRBV7-2; D unresolved. CDR3 loop: CASSLIGTAGANVLTF. The CDR3 DNA sequence: TGTGCCAGCAGCTTAATTGGTACAGCTGGGGCCAACGTCCTGACTTTC.